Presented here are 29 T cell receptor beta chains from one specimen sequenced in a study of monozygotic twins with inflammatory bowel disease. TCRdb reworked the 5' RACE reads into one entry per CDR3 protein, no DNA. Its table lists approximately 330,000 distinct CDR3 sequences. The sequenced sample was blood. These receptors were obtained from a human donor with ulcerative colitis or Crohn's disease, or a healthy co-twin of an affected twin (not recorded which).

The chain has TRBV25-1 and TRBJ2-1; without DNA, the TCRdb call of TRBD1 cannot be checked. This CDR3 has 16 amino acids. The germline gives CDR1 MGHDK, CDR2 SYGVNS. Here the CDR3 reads CASSVTRGSEYNEQFF.

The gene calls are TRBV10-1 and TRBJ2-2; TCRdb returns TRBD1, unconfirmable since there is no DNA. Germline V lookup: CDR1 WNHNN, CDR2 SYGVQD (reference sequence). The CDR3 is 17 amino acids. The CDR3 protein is CASSESLAGALTGELFF.

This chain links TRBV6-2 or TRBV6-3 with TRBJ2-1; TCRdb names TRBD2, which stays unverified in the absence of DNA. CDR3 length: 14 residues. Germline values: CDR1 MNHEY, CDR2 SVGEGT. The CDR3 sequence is CASNGGASYNEQFF.

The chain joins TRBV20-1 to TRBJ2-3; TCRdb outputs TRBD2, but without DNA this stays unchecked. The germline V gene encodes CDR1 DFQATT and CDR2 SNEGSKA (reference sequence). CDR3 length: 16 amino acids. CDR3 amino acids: CSARDYPRREEDTQYF.

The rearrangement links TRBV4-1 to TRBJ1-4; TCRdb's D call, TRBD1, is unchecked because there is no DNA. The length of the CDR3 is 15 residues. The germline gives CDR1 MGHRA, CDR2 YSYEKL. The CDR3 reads CASSQEGVRGEKLFF.

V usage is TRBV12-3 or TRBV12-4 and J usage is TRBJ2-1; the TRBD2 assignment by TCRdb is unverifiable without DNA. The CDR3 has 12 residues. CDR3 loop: CASRSGTAEKLF.

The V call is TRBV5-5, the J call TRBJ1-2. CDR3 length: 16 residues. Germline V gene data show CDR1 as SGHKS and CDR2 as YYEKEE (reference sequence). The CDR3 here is CASSLEPQGRNYGYTF.

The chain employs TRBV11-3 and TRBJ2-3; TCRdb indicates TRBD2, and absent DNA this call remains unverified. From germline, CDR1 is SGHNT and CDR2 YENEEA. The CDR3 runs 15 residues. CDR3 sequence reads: CASSLGVGGTDTQYF.

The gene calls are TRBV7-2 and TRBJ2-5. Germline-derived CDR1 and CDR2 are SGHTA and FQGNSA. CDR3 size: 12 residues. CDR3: CASSLGGQTQYF.

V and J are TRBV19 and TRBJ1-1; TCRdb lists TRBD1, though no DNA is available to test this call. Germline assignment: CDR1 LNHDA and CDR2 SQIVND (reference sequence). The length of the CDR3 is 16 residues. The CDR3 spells CASRREGGNEVSEAFF.

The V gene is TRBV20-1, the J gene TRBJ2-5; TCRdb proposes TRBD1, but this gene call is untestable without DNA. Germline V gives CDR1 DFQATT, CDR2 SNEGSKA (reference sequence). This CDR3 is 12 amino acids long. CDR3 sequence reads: CSARGEPETQYF.

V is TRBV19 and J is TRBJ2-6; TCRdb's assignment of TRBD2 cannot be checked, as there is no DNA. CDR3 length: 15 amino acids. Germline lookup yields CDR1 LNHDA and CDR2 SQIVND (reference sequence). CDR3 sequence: CASWDLRSGANVLTF.

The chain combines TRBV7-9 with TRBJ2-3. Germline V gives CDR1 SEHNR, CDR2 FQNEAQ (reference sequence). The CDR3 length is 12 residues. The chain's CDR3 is CASSPMGDTQYF.

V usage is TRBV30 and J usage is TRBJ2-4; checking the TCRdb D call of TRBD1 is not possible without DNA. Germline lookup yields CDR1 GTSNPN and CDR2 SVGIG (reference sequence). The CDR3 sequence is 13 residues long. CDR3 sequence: CACKGTGGNMQYF.

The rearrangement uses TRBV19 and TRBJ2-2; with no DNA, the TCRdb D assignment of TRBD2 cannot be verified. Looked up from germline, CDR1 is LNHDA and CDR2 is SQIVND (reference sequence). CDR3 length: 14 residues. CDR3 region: CASSKRVYTGELFF.

CDR3 protein: CASSQDRGGVYEQYF. The rearrangement links TRBV4-3 to TRBJ2-7; TCRdb's assignment of TRBD1 cannot be checked, as there is no DNA. Germline CDR1 reads LGHNA; CDR2 reads YSLEER. This CDR3 contains 15 residues.

CDR3 sequence reads: CASALTTTSTDTQYF. The chain joins TRBV12-5 to TRBJ2-3; TCRdb calls TRBD2, which cannot be checked without DNA. The germline V gene encodes CDR1 LGHNT and CDR2 FRNRAP. The CDR3 spans 15 residues.

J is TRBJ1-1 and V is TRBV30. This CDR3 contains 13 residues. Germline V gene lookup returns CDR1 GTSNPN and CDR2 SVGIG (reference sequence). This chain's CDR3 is CAWSVSMGTEAFF. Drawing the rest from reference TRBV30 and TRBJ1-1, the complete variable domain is SQTIHQWPATLVQPVGSPLSLECTVEGTSNPNLYWYRQAAGRGLQLLFYSVGIGQISSEVPQNLSASRPQDRQFILSSKKLLLSDSGFYLCAWSVSMGTEAFFGQGTRLTVV.

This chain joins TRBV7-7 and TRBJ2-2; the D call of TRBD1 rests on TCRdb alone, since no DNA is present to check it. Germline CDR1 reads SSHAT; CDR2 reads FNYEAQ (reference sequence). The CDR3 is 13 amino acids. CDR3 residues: CASSPQGTGELFF. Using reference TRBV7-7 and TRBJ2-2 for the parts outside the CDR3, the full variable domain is GAGVSQSPRYKVTKRGQDVTLRCDPISSHATLYWYQQALGQGPEFLTYFNYEAQPDKSGLPSDRFSAERPEGSISTLTIQRTEQRDSAMYRCASSPQGTGELFFGEGSRLTVL.

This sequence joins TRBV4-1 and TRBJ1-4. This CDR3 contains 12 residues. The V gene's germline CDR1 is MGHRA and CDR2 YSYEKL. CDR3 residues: CASSQETEKLFF.

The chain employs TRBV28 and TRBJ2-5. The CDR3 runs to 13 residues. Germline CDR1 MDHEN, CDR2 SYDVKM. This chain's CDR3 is CASSKQNPETQYF.

The CDR3: CAGRTARGAVGELFF. The chain uses TRBV5-5 and TRBJ2-2; no DNA is available, so the TRBD2 call from TCRdb remains unchecked. Germline V CDR1 and CDR2: SGHKS, YYEKEE (reference sequence). This CDR3 has 15 amino acids.

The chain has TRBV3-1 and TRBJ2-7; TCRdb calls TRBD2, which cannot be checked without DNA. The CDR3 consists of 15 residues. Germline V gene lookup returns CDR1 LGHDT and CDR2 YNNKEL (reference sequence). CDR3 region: CASSLRLAGLKEQYF.

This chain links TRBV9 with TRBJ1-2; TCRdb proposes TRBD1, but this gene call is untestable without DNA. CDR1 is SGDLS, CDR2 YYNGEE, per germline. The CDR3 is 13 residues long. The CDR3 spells CASSKQENYGYTF.

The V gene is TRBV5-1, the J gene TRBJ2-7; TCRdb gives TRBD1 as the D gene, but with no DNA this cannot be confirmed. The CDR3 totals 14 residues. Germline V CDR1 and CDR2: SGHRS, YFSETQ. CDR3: CASSFGGGGDEQYF.

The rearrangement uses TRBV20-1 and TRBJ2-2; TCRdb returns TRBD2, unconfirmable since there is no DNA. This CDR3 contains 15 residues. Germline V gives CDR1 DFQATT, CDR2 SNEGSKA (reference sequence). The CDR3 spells CSAGSGGPNTGELFF.

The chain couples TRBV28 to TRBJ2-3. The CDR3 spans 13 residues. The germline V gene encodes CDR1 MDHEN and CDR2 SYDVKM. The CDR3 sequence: CASSGNSADTQYF.

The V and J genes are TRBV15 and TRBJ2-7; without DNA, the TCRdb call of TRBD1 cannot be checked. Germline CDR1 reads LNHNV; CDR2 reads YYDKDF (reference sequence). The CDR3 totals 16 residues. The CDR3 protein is CATSRPTKGQLREQYF.

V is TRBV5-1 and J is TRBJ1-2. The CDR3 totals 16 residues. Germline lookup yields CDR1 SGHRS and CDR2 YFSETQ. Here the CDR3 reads CASSLASPTFLYGYTF.